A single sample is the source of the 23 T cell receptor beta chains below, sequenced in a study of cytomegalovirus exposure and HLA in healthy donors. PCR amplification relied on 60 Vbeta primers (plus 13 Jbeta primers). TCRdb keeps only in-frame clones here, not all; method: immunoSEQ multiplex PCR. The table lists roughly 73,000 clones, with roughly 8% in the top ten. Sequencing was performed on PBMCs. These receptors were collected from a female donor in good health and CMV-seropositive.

CDR3 in amino acids: CASSQGGGLLDGAFF. The CDR3 DNA sequence: TGCGCCAGCAGCCAAGGGGGGGGCCTCCTTGATGGAGCTTTCTTT. The J gene is TRBJ1-1, the V gene TRBV4-3; weak D call: TRBD1 (6 bases). V lost 1 base and J 10 bases, leaving 19 bases between the germline ends. The germline V gene encodes CDR1 LGHNA and CDR2 YSLEER. There are 15 residues in the CDR3.

Here the CDR3 DNA reads TGTGCCAGCAGTGTAGCGGGAAGGCATGAGCAGTTCTTC. Its protein product is CASSVAGRHEQFF. This chain joins TRBV25-1 and TRBJ2-1; 8 nucleotides match TRBD2. CDR1 and CDR2 from the germline V gene are MGHDK and SYGVNS. The junction had 4 bases not matched to a gene; V was cut back by 4 bases and J by 8 bases. This CDR3 contains 13 residues.

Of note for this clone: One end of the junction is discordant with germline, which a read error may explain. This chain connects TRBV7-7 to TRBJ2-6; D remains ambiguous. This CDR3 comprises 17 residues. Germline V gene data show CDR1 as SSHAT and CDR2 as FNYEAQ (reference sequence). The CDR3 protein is CASSLDGDASGANVLTF. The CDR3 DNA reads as TGTGCTAGCAGCTTAGACGGAGATGCCTCTGGGGCCAACGTCCTGACTTTC.

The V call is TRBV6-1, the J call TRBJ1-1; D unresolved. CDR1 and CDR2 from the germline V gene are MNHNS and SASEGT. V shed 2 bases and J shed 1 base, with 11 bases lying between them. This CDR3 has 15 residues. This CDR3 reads CASSETRIKNTEAFF. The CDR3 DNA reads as TGTGCCAGCAGTGAAACGAGAATAAAGAACACTGAAGCTTTCTTT.

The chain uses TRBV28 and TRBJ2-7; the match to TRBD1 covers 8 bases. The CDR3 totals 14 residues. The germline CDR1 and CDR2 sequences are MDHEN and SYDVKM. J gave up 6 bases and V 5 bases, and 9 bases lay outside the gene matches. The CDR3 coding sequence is TGTGCCAGCAGTCCTAGGGACAGGCTAAGCGAGCAGTACTTC. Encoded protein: CASSPRDRLSEQYF. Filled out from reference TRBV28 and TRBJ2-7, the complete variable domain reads DVKVTQSSRYLVKRTGEKVFLECVQDMDHENMFWYRQDPGLGLRLIYFSYDVKMKEKGDIPEGYSVSREKKERFSLILESASTNQTSMYLCASSPRDRLSEQYFGPGTRLTVT.

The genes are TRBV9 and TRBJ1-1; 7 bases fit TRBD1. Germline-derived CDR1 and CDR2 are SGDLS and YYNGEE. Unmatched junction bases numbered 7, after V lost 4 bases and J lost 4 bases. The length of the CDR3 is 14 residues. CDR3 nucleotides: TGTGCCAGCAGCCCTCACAACAGGGGCACTGAAGCTTTCTTT. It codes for CASSPHNRGTEAFF.

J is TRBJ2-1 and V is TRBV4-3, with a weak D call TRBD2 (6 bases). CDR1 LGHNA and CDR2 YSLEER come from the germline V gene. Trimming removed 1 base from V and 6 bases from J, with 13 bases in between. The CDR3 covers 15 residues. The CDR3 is CASSQVRETLNEQFF. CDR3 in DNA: TGCGCCAGCAGCCAAGTTCGGGAGACTCTCAATGAGCAGTTCTTC.

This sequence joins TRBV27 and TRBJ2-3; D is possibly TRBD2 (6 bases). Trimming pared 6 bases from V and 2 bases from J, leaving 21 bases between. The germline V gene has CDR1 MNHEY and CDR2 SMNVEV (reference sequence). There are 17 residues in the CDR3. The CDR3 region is CASRTLRFSGDTDTQYF. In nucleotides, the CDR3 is TGTGCCAGCAGGACCCTACGGTTTAGCGGAGACACAGATACGCAGTATTTT.

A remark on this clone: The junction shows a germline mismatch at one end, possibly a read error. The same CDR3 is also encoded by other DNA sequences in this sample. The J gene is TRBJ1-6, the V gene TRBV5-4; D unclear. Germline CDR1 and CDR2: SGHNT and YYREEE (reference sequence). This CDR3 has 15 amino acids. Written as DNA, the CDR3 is TGCGCCAGCAGCTTGAGGTCGGACTTCAATTCACCCCTCCACTTT. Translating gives CASSLRSDFNSPLHF.

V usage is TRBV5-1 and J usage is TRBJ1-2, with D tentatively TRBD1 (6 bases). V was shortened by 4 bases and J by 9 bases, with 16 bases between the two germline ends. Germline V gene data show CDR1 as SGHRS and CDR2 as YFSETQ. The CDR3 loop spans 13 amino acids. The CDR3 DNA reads TGCGCCAGCAGCGAAGGGGGTGAGGTGCGCTACACCTTC. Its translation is CASSEGGEVRYTF.

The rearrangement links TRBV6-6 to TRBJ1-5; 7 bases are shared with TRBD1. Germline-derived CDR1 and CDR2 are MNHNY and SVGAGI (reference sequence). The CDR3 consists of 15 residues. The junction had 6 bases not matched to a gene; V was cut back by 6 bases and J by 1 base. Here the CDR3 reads CASSQGGHSNQPQHF. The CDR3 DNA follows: TGTGCCAGCAGCCAAGGGGGCCACAGCAATCAGCCCCAGCATTTT.

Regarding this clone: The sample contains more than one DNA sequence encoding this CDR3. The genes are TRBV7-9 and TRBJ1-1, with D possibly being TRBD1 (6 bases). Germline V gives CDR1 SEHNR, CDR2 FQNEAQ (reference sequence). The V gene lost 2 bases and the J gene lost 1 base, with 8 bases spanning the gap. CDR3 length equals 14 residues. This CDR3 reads CASSLQGSNTEAFF. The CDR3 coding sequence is TGTGCCAGCAGCTTACAGGGGTCGAACACTGAAGCTTTCTTT.

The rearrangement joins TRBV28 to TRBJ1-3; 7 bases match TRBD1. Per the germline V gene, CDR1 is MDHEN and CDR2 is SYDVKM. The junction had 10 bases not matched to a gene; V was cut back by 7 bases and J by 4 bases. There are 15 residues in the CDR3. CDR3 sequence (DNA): TGTGCCAGCACCCAACTCGGGACAGCAGGAAACACCATATATTTT. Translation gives CASTQLGTAGNTIYF.

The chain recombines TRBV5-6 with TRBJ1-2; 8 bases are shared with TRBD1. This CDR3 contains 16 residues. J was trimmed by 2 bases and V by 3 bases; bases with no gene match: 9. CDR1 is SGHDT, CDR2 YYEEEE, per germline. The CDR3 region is CASSSRDRIVNYGYTF. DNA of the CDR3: TGTGCCAGCAGCTCACGGGACAGGATTGTAAACTATGGCTACACCTTC.

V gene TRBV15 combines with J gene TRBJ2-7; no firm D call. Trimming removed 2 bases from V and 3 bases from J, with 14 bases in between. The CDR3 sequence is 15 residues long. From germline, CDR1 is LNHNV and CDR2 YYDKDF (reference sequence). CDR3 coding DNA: TGTGCCACCAGCAGACGGGTCCAACCCAGCTACGAGCAGTACTTC. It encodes CATSRRVQPSYEQYF.

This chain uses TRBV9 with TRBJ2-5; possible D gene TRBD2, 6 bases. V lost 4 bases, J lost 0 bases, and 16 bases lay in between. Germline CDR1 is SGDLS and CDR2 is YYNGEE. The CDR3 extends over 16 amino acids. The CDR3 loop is CASSPTGTSYQETQYF. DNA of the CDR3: TGTGCCAGCAGCCCAACCGGGACTTCGTACCAAGAGACCCAGTACTTC.

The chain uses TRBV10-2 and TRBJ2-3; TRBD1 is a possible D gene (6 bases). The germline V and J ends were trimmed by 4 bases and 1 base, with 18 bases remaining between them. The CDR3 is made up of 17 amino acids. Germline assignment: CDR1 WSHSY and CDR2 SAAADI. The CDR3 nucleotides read TGCGCCAGCAGTGTTGGCAGGGGCCGATCAGGCACAGATACGCAGTATTTT. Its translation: CASSVGRGRSGTDTQYF.

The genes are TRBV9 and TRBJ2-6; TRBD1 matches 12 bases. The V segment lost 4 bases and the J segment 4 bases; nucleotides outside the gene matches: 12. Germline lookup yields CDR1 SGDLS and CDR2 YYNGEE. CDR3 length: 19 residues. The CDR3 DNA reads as TGTGCCAGCAGCTTTACCCCGGGACAGGGGGCGGGCGGGGCCAACGTCCTGACTTTC. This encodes CASSFTPGQGAGGANVLTF.

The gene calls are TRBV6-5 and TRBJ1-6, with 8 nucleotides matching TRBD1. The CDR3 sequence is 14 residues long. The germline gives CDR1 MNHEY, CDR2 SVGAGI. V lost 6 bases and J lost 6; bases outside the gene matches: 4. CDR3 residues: CASSGQGGNSPLHF. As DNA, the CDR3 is TGTGCCAGCAGCGGACAGGGTGGTAATTCACCCCTCCACTTT.

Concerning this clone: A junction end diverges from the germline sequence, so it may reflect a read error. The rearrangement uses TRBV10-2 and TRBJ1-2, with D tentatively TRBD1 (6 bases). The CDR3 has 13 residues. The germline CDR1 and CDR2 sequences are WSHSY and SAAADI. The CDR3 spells CASSPTGDYGHTF. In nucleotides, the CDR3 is TGCGCCAGCAGTCCGACAGGAGACTATGGCCACACCTTC.

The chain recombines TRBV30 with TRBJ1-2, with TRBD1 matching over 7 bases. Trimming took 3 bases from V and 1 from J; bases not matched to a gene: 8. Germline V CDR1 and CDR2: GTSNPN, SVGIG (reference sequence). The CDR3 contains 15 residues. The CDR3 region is CAWSPPGQFNYGYTF. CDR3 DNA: TGTGCCTGGAGCCCACCGGGACAGTTTAACTATGGCTACACCTTC.

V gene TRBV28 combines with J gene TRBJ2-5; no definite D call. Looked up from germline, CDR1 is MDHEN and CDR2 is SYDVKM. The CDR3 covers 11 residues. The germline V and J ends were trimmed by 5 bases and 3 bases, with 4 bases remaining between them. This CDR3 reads CASSTEETQYF. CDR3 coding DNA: TGTGCCAGCAGTACAGAAGAGACCCAGTACTTC.

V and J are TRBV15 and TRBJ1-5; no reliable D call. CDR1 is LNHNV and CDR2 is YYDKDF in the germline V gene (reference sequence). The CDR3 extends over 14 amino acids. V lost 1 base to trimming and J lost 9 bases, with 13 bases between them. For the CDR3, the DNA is TGTGCCACCAGCAGAGTCGGAAAGGAGGTGCCCCAGCATTTT. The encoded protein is CATSRVGKEVPQHF.